Following are 26 T cell receptor beta chains from one sample sequenced in a study of cytomegalovirus exposure and HLA in healthy donors. It was with 60 Vbeta and 13 Jbeta primers that the PCR ran. Only in-frame clones appear in the TCRdb table, and some are missing; sequencing was by immunoSEQ multiplex PCR. Of around 100,000 clones detected, about three quarters appear once; the ten largest clones hold 5.8%. The sample comprised PBMCs. The receptors originated from a man aged 60-69 years in good health and CMV-seropositive.

The chain combines TRBV6-5 with TRBJ2-3, with 9 bases aligning to TRBD1. The CDR3 extends over 15 amino acids. Per the germline V gene, CDR1 is MNHEY and CDR2 is SVGAGI. J gave up 8 bases and V 7 bases, and 13 bases lay outside the gene matches. The CDR3 bases are TGTGCCAGCACCCCTCGACAGGGGGAAAGGGGTACGCAGTATTTT. This sequence encodes CASTPRQGERGTQYF.

The genes are TRBV7-6 and TRBJ1-6; D might be TRBD1 (6 bases). The CDR3 runs to 14 residues. The germline CDR1 and CDR2 sequences are SGHVS and FNYEAQ. Deletions cut 8 bases from V and 6 bases from J, with 14 bases between. The CDR3 DNA reads as TGTGCCAGCTCGCCAGAAGGGGGTAATTCACCCCTCCACTTT. It yields the protein CASSPEGGNSPLHF.

The CDR3 sequence is CSVYYSWGQDTDTQYF. The CDR3 nucleotides are TGCAGCGTTTATTATAGTTGGGGACAGGACACAGATACGCAGTATTTT. The chain employs TRBV29-1 and TRBJ2-3; 8 nucleotides align to TRBD1. Losses at the gene ends were 5 bases for V and 2 bases for J; bases not matched to a gene: 12. Germline loops: CDR1 SQVTM, CDR2 ANQGSEA. The CDR3 contains 16 residues.

The chain has TRBV11-2 and TRBJ2-1, with D tentatively TRBD1 (6 bases). CDR1 and CDR2 (germline): SGHAT, FQNNGV. The V end was cut by 1 base, the J end by 0 bases, with 19 bases between. The CDR3 spans 19 residues. The CDR3 bases are TGTGCCAGCAGCTTAGTCGGGACCTCACAGGGTAACTCCTACAATGAGCAGTTCTTC. It codes for CASSLVGTSQGNSYNEQFF. Full variable domain (missing parts from reference TRBV11-2 and TRBJ2-1): EAGVAQSPRYKIIEKRQSVAFWCNPISGHATLYWYQQILGQGPKLLIQFQNNGVVDDSQLPKDRFSAERLKGVDSTLKIQPAKLEDSAVYLCASSLVGTSQGNSYNEQFFGPGTRLTVL.

The sample holds a few counts of this clone. The chain combines TRBV19 with TRBJ1-3; D is undetermined. Germline V gene data show CDR1 as LNHDA and CDR2 as SQIVND (reference sequence). V was pared by 8 bases and J by 4 bases, with 18 bases between. This CDR3 is built from 15 residues. The CDR3 sequence: CASSSPLESGNTIYF. The CDR3 bases are TGTGCCAGTTCATCCCCCCTCGAGTCGGGAAACACCATATATTTT.

CDR3 in DNA: TGCGCCAGCAGCCAAGATGCCGGGGGTAGCAATCAGCCCCAGCATTTT. Translated: CASSQDAGGSNQPQHF. V and J are TRBV4-1 and TRBJ1-5, with D possibly TRBD1 on 5 matching bases. The CDR3 extends over 16 amino acids. Germline values: CDR1 MGHRA, CDR2 YSYEKL. Trimming cost V 0 bases and J 0 bases, with 9 bases left between them.

V gene TRBV4-1 combines with J gene TRBJ2-7; 7 positions agree with TRBD1. CDR3 size: 15 residues. V dropped 2 bases and J dropped 0; count of bases not matched to a gene: 4. Germline-derived CDR1 and CDR2 are MGHRA and YSYEKL. The CDR3 DNA is TGCGCCAGCAGCCAACGGGACAGCCACTCCTACGAGCAGTACTTC. Protein product: CASSQRDSHSYEQYF.

This clone was detected once. The chain has TRBV7-6 and TRBJ2-2, with D perhaps matching TRBD2 (6 bases). Germline V lookup: CDR1 SGHVS, CDR2 FNYEAQ. The V gene lost 5 bases and the J gene lost 4 bases, with 11 bases spanning the gap. The CDR3 sequence is 14 residues long. CDR3 protein: CASSDVGGTGELFF. CDR3 in DNA: TGTGCCAGCAGCGACGTGGGAGGCACCGGGGAGCTGTTTTTT. Looking up the rest from reference TRBV7-6 and TRBJ2-2 gives the full variable domain: GAGVSQSPRYKVTKRGQDVALRCDPISGHVSLYWYRQALGQGPEFLTYFNYEAQQDKSGLPNDRFSAERPEGSISTLTIQRTEQRDSAMYRCASSDVGGTGELFFGEGSRLTVL.

This clone was detected a few times. V gene TRBV6-1 combines with J gene TRBJ2-7, with TRBD1 as a possible D gene (6 bases). V gave up 2 bases and J gave up 2 bases, with 13 bases separating them. The germline V gene has CDR1 MNHNS and CDR2 SASEGT. The CDR3 spans 15 residues. CDR3: CASSERWDTTYEQYF. In DNA, the CDR3 is TGTGCCAGCAGTGAAAGGTGGGACACCACCTACGAGCAGTACTTC.

In its sample, this clone was seen a few times. This rearrangement joins TRBV19 to TRBJ2-6; D gene ambiguous. The V gene lost 6 bases and the J gene lost 1 base, with 4 bases spanning the gap. Germline lookup yields CDR1 LNHDA and CDR2 SQIVND (reference sequence). The CDR3 is 13 amino acids. CDR3 amino acids: CASSFSGANVLTF. CDR3 coding DNA: TGTGCCAGTAGCTTTTCTGGGGCCAACGTCCTGACTTTC.

This chain uses TRBV19 with TRBJ1-3; unclear D gene. The germline V and J ends were trimmed by 3 bases and 2 bases, with 8 bases remaining between them. This CDR3 contains 14 residues. The germline V gene has CDR1 LNHDA and CDR2 SQIVND (reference sequence). CDR3 bases: TGTGCCAGTAGTATCCCGGGGACTGGAAACACCATATATTTT. Its translation: CASSIPGTGNTIYF.

Details on this clone: Other DNA sequences in the sample encode the same CDR3. The chain recombines TRBV7-2 with TRBJ2-7; unclear D gene. The CDR3 spans 11 residues. Germline V gene data show CDR1 as SGHTA and CDR2 as FQGNSA. Between the trimmed V and J ends, which lost 5 bases and 4 bases, there was a span of 6 bases. This chain's CDR3 is CASSPGYEQYF. The CDR3 DNA reads TGTGCCAGCAGCCCCGGGTACGAGCAGTACTTC.

V and J are TRBV19 and TRBJ2-2, with D possibly being TRBD2 (6 bases). The V gene's germline CDR1 is LNHDA and CDR2 SQIVND (reference sequence). CDR3 length: 16 residues. The V gene lost 5 bases and the J gene lost 0 bases, with 13 bases spanning the gap. CDR3 coding DNA: TGTGCCAGTAGTTCCGGGGTAGCGGCGAACACCGGGGAGCTGTTTTTT. Its protein product is CASSSGVAANTGELFF.

The chain joins TRBV10-1 to TRBJ2-7; TRBD2 is a possible D gene (6 bases). The CDR3 has 12 residues. Trimming pared 8 bases from V and 0 bases from J, leaving 8 bases between. Germline V gives CDR1 WNHNN, CDR2 SYGVQD (reference sequence). This chain's CDR3 is CASSEGSYEQYF. CDR3 nucleotide sequence: TGCGCCAGCTCGGAGGGCTCCTACGAGCAGTACTTC.

This clone was seen a single time. This sequence joins TRBV6-5 and TRBJ1-4, with D possibly being TRBD1 (6 bases). CDR3 length: 15 amino acids. Germline CDR1 MNHEY, CDR2 SVGAGI. The ends were cut back, 7 bases at V and 4 bases at J, with 16 bases in the middle. The CDR3, as DNA: TGTGCCAGCACTAGGGGGGGGGTGGGTAATGAAAAACTGTTTTTT. This encodes CASTRGGVGNEKLFF.

This clone was seen only once. The chain recombines TRBV5-1 with TRBJ1-1; D gene ambiguous. This CDR3 is built from 14 residues. The V end lost 0 bases, the J end lost 6 bases, and 12 bases lay between the germline ends. The germline CDR1 and CDR2 sequences are SGHRS and YFSETQ. In nucleotides, the CDR3 is TGCGCCAGCAGCTTGGTTTCGGGAGTCGCTGAAGCTTTCTTT. The encoded protein is CASSLVSGVAEAFF.

This chain links TRBV5-1 with TRBJ2-7; 10 bases map to TRBD1. V was pared by 4 bases and J by 4 bases, with 8 bases of the junction left unmatched. Germline lookup yields CDR1 SGHRS and CDR2 YFSETQ. This CDR3 is built from 15 residues. The DNA of the CDR3 is TGCGCCAGCAGCACTCGACAGGGGGCGTCATACGAGCAGTACTTC. Protein product: CASSTRQGASYEQYF.

The chain combines TRBV19 with TRBJ1-1; D gene uncertain. Germline V gene sequence: CDR1 LNHDA, CDR2 SQIVND (reference sequence). The CDR3 has 14 residues. V lost 4 bases, J lost 2 bases, and 11 bases lay in between. The CDR3 nucleotides are TGTGCCAGTAGTAGGAGGCAGATAAACACTGAAGCTTTCTTT. Its translation: CASSRRQINTEAFF.

This chain uses TRBV6-5 with TRBJ2-7, with D perhaps TRBD1 (5 bases). The V gene's germline CDR1 is MNHEY and CDR2 SVGAGI. This CDR3 contains 15 residues. Trimming shortened V by 0 bases and J by 7 bases, and 16 bases separated the two germline ends. CDR3 amino acids: CASSYSPDKAQEQYF. Here the CDR3 DNA reads TGTGCCAGCAGTTACTCCCCGGACAAAGCTCAAGAGCAGTACTTC.

The chain couples TRBV25-1 to TRBJ1-2; D not resolved. Trimming shortened V by 4 bases and J by 6 bases, and 9 bases separated the two germline ends. The CDR3 sequence is 12 residues long. Germline loops: CDR1 MGHDK, CDR2 SYGVNS. This chain's CDR3 is CASSGTGNGYTF. The CDR3 bases are TGTGCCAGCAGTGGAACGGGGAATGGCTACACCTTC.

The chain combines TRBV15 with TRBJ2-5, with TRBD1 as a possible D gene (5 bases). V was pared by 1 base and J by 5 bases, with 8 bases between. Germline assignment: CDR1 LNHNV and CDR2 YYDKDF (reference sequence). This CDR3 is built from 13 residues. The CDR3: CATSRAKGETQYF. The CDR3 region has the DNA TGTGCCACCAGCAGAGCGAAGGGGGAGACCCAGTACTTC.

This clone was counted once. A junction end diverges from the germline sequence, so it may reflect a read error. CDR3 residues: CATSPATDGDRRNF. The CDR3 DNA reads as TGTGCCACCTCCCCGGCCACCGATGGAGACAGGCGTAACTTT. The chain combines TRBV19 with TRBJ1-1, with D perhaps TRBD1 (6 bases). Germline V CDR1 and CDR2: LNHDA, SQIVND (reference sequence). CDR3 length: 14 residues. Filled out from reference TRBV19 and TRBJ1-1, the complete variable domain reads DGGITQSPKYLFRKEGQNVTLSCEQNLNHDAMYWYRQDPGQGLRLIYYSQIVNDFQKGDIAEGYSVSREKKESFPLTVTSAQKNPTAFYLCATSPATDGDRRNFGQGTRLTVV.

The chain joins TRBV5-1 to TRBJ1-2, with TRBD1 as a possible D gene (6 bases). V was trimmed by 2 bases and J by 2 bases, leaving 13 bases between them. Germline V gene lookup returns CDR1 SGHRS and CDR2 YFSETQ. The CDR3 is 15 amino acids. The chain's CDR3 is CASSLQGPGNYGYTF. The CDR3 coding sequence is TGCGCCAGCAGCTTACAGGGCCCTGGAAACTATGGCTACACCTTC.

V and J are TRBV7-2 and TRBJ2-2; tentative D call: TRBD1 (7 bases). Germline V gene data show CDR1 as SGHTA and CDR2 as FQGNSA. Trimming shortened V by 1 base and J by 5 bases, and 17 bases separated the two germline ends. CDR3 length: 17 amino acids. The CDR3 sequence: CASSLGPRGARTGELFF. CDR3 coding DNA: TGTGCCAGCAGCTTAGGCCCCAGGGGGGCGCGGACCGGGGAGCTGTTTTTT.

Concerning this clone: Within the sample, other DNA sequences also encode this same CDR3. This chain uses TRBV6-4 with TRBJ2-3; TRBD2 matches 11 bases. CDR1 is MRHNA and CDR2 is SNTAGT in the germline V gene. Germline trimming cut 3 bases from V and 2 bases from J; bases unmatched to any gene: 1. This CDR3 region has 15 residues. The CDR3 reads CASSDSGGATDTQYF. The CDR3 coding sequence is TGTGCCAGCAGTGATAGCGGGGGGGCCACAGATACGCAGTATTTT.

This clone was counted once. In DNA, the CDR3 is TGTGCCAGCAGGGGGCGGGGCCTCCCCACAGATACGCAGTATTTT. Residues: CASRGRGLPTDTQYF. The chain has TRBV5-6 and TRBJ2-3, with D possibly matching TRBD2 (6 bases). From germline, CDR1 is SGHDT and CDR2 YYEEEE. The CDR3 consists of 15 residues. V was cut by 5 bases and J by 2 bases, with 15 bases left in between.